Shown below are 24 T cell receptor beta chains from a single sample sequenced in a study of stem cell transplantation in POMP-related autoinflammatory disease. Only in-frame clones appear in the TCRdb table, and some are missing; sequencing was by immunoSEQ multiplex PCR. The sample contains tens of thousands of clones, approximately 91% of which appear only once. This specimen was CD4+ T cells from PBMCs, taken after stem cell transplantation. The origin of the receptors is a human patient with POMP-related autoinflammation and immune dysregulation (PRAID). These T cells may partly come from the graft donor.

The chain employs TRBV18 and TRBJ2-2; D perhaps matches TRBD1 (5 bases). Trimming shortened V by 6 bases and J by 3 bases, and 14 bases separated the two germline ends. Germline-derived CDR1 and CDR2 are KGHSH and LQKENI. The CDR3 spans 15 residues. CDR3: CASSLGAGYTGELFF. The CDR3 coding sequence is TGTGCCAGCTCGTTAGGGGCTGGCTACACCGGGGAGCTGTTTTTT.

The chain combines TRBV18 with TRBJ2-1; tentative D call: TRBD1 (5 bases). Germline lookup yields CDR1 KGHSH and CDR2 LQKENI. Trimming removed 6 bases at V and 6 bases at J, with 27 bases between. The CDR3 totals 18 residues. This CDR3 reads CASSPGLGVSRVGNEQFF. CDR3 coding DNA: TGTGCCAGCTCCCCCGGATTAGGGGTTAGTCGCGTTGGCAATGAGCAGTTCTTC.

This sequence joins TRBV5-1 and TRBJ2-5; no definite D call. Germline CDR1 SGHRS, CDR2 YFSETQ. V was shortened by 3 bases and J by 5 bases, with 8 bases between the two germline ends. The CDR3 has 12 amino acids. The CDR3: CASSSREETQYF. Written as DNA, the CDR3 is TGCGCCAGCAGCTCACGTGAGGAGACCCAGTACTTC.

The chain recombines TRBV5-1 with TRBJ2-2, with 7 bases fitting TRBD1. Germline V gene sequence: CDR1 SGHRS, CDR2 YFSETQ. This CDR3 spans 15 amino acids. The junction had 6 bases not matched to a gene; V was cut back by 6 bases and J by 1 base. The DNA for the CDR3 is TGCGCCAGCAAACCCGGGACAGAGAACACCGGGGAGCTGTTTTTT. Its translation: CASKPGTENTGELFF.

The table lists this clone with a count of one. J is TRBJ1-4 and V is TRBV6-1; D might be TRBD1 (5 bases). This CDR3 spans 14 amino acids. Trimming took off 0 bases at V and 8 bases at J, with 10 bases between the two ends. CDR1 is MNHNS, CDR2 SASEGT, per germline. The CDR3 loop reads CASSEAAGREKLFF. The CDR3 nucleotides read TGTGCCAGCAGTGAAGCAGCAGGGAGGGAAAAACTGTTTTTT.

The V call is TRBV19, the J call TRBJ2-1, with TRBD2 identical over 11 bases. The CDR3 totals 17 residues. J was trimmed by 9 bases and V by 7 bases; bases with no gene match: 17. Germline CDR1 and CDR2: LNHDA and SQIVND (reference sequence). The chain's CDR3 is CASTGGVAGGPVSEQFF. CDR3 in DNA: TGTGCCAGTACCGGTGGGGTAGCGGGAGGGCCTGTCAGTGAGCAGTTCTTC. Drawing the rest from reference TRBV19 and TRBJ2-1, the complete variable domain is DGGITQSPKYLFRKEGQNVTLSCEQNLNHDAMYWYRQDPGQGLRLIYYSQIVNDFQKGDIAEGYSVSREKKESFPLTVTSAQKNPTAFYLCASTGGVAGGPVSEQFFGPGTRLTVL.

The DNA for the CDR3 is TGTGCCAGCTGGGGGGATGAGTACGAGCAGTACTTC. Encoded protein: CASWGDEYEQYF. V and J are TRBV28 and TRBJ2-7; D perhaps matches TRBD2 (6 bases). Germline CDR1 and CDR2: MDHEN and SYDVKM. This CDR3 contains 12 residues. Trimming took off 8 bases at V and 4 bases at J, with 12 bases between the two ends. The variable domain in full, completed from reference TRBV28 and TRBJ2-7, reads DVKVTQSSRYLVKRTGEKVFLECVQDMDHENMFWYRQDPGLGLRLIYFSYDVKMKEKGDIPEGYSVSREKKERFSLILESASTNQTSMYLCASWGDEYEQYFGPGTRLTVT.

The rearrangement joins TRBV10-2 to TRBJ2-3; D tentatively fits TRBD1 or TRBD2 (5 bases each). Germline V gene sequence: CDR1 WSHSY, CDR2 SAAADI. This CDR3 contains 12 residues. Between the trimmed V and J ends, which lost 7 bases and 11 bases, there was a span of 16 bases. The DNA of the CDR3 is TGCGCCAGCACCGGGACCGTGGAGAGGCAGTATTTT. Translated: CASTGTVERQYF.

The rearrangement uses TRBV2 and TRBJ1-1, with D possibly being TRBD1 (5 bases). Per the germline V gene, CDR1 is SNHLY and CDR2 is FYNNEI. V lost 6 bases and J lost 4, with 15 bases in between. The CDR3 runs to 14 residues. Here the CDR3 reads CASRVMGVGTEAFF. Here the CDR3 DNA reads TGTGCCAGCAGGGTAATGGGGGTTGGCACTGAAGCTTTCTTT.

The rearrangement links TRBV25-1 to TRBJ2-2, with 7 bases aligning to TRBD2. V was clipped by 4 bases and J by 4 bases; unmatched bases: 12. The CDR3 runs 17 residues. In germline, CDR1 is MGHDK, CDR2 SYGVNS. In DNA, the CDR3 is TGTGCCAGCAGTGGTCTGGGGGGGTTGTCGAGCACCGGGGAGCTGTTTTTT. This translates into CASSGLGGLSSTGELFF.

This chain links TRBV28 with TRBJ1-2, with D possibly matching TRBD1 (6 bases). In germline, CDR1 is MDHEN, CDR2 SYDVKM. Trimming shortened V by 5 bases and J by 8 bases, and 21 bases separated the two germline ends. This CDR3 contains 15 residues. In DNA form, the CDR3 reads TGTGCCAGCAGTCCTAATGTGGGGGGCTGGGGCGGCTACACCTTC. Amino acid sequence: CASSPNVGGWGGYTF.

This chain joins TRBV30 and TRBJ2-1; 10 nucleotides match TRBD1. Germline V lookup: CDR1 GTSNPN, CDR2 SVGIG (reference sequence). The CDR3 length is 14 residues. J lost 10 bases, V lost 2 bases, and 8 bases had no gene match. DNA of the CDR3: TGTGCCTGGAGTTTGGACAGGGGGAGTAAGGAGCAGTTCTTC. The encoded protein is CAWSLDRGSKEQFF.

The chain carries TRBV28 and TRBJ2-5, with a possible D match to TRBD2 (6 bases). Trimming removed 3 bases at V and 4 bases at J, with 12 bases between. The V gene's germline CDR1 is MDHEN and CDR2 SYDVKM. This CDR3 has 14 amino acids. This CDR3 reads CASSLAGMGETQYF. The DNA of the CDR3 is TGTGCCAGCAGTTTGGCGGGGATGGGAGAGACCCAGTACTTC.

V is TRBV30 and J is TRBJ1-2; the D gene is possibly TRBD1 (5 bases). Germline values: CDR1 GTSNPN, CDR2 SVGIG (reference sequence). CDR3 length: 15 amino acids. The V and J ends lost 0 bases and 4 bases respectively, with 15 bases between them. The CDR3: CAWSVLGGASYGYTF. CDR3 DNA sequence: TGTGCCTGGAGTGTACTCGGAGGGGCGAGCTATGGCTACACCTTC.

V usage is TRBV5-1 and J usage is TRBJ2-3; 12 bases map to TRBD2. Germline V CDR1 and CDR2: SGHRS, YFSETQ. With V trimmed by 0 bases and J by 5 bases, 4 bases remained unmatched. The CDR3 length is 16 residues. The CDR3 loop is CASSLGLAGAGDTQYF. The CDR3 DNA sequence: TGCGCCAGCAGCTTGGGACTAGCGGGAGCGGGAGATACGCAGTATTTT.

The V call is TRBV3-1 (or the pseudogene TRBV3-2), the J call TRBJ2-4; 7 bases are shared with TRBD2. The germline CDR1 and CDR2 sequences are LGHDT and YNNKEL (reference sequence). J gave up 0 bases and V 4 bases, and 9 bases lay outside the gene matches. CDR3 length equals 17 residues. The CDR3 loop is CASSPRLAWVAKNIQYF. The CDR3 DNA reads TGTGCCAGCAGCCCACGACTAGCCTGGGTAGCCAAAAACATTCAGTACTTC.

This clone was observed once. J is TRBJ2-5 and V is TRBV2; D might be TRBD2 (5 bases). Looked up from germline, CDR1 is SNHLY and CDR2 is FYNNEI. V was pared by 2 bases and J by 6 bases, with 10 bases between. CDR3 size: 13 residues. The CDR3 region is CASSEYASQTQYF. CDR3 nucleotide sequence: TGTGCCAGCAGTGAATATGCTAGCCAGACCCAGTACTTC.

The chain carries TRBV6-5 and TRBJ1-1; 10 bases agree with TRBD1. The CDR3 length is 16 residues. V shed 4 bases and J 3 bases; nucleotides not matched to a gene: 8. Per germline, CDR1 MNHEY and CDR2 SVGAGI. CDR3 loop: CASSSNEGQGDTEAFF. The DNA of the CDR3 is TGTGCCAGCAGTTCCAACGAAGGACAGGGGGACACTGAAGCTTTCTTT.

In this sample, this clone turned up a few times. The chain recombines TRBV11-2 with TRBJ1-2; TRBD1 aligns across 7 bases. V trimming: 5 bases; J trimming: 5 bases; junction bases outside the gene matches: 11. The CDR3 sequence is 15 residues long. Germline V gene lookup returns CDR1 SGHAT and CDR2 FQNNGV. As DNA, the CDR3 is TGTGCCAGCAGCCCCAACGGGGGCAGGGGGTATGGCTACACCTTC. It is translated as CASSPNGGRGYGYTF.

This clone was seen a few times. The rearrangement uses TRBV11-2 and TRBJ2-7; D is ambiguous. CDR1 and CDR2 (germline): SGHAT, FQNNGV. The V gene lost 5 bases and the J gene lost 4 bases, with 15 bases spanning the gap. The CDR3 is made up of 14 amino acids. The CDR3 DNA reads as TGTGCCAGCAGCCCTTTATTGGTTTCATACGAGCAGTACGTC. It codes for CASSPLLVSYEQYV.

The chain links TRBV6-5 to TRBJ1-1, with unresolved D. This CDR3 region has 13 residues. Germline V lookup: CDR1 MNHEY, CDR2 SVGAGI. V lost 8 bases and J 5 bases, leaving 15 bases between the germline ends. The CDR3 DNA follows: TGTGCCAGCCTTCCGGCAGGAGGTACTGAAGCTTTCTTT. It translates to CASLPAGGTEAFF.

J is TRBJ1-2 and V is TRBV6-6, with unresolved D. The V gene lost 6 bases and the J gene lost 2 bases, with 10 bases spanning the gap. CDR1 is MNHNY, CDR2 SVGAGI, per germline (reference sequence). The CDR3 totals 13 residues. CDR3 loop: CASRAGGNYGYTF. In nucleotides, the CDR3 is TGTGCCAGCAGGGCAGGAGGGAACTATGGCTACACCTTC.

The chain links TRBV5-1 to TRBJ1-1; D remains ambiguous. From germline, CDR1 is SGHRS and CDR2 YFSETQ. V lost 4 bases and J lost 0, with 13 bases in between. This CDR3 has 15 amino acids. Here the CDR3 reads CASSPISGLNTEAFF. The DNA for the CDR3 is TGCGCCAGCAGCCCGATATCGGGCCTGAACACTGAAGCTTTCTTT.

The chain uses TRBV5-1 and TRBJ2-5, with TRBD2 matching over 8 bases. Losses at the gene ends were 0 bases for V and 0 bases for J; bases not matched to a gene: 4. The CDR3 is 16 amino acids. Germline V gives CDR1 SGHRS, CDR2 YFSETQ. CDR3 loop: CASSLGSGGYQETQYF. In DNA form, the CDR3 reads TGCGCCAGCAGCTTGGGGAGCGGGGGATACCAAGAGACCCAGTACTTC. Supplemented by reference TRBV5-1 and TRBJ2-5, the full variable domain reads KAGVTQTPRYLIKTRGQQVTLSCSPISGHRSVSWYQQTPGQGLQFLFEYFSETQRNKGNFPGRFSGRQFSNSRSEMNVSTLELGDSALYLCASSLGSGGYQETQYFGPGTRLLVL.